This T cell receptor beta chain was identified during a study of shared T cell receptors in the human thymus (dated by TCRdb to the early 2020s). Study-level background: The study examined how self-reactive, shared T-cell receptor alpha chains are generated in the human thymus.

V and J are trimmed by 4 bases and 8 bases, and the gene matches miss 20 bases of the junction. Based on the germline V gene, the CDR1 and CDR2 sequences are LGHNA and YSLEER. The CDR3, cysteine through phenylalanine, is 18 amino acids long. The DNA shown is the 54-base CDR3, in frame from base 1. This clone has only a few counts. It lacks a known antigen. Base qualities are missing; no much larger clone stands one base away. Libraries were built with the immunoSEQ multiplex PCR assay. Held by TCRdb, this immuneACCESS table contains in-frame sequences only and omits some clones. Under half of the omission traces to an unresolved V gene where checked; the cause of the rest is unknown. For this sample the table gives 450,000 to 650,000 clones, of which approximately 78% were detected only once. The top ten constitute about 0.012% of the sample. These data also formed part of another study, on human thymus T cells. That second publication adds: The donors were immunologically healthy infants in Finland who had open corrective cardiac surgery for congenital heart defects. Thymus tissue was obtained as surgical resects removed during corrective cardiac surgery. V and J gene segment usage appeared biased in both thymic and peripheral blood repertoires. The related research found that thymic TCR repertoires overlapped highly between unrelated individuals. TCR alpha and beta repertoires from about eight infant thymus samples and a few related peripheral blood samples were characterized in the study. The cohort included about 6 male and a couple of female infants, with donor ages spanning 7 to 244 days. Thymocytes were released mechanically from tissue and stored at -70 °C as pellets of roughly 9-32 million cells. Genomic DNA was extracted from frozen cell pellets with a QIAsymphony instrument. The immunoSEQ multiplex PCR assay was used to amplify the TCRB and TCRAD loci from a standardized quantity of quality-controlled genomic DNA. The amplicons covered the V(D)J region and were long enough to include the CDR3 and to identify the V and J genes. The amplicons were sequenced on an Illumina platform via the commercial immunoSEQ service. Primer bias and sequencing errors were corrected as previously described, and TCRAD and TCRB were defined on the basis of the IMGT database. Analysis of the repertoires was done with immunoSEQ Analyzer 3.0 and VDJTools and included basic statistics, V/J segment usage, diversity estimates, rarefaction and pairwise overlap. To estimate diversity, the Chao1, ChaoE, Efron-Thisted, Shannon and inverse Simpson indices were applied, and diversity was also estimated on datasets down-sampled to the smallest sample. For repertoire overlap, CDR3 nucleotide sequence, V gene and J gene had to match strictly, and clustering was done by Jaccard-based multidimensional scaling. On average, thymus samples gave 750,000 to 1,000,000 unique TCRB clonotypes, whereas blood samples gave around 80,000.

The sequence derives from a boy in the first two years of life with a congenital heart defect. Donor details come from another sample of the same person, matched by shared clones. Input material: thymocytes. The V and J genes are TRBV4-3 and TRBJ2-1; 7 of the junction bases match TRBD2. The encoded CDR3 is CASSPSPAREGLFDEQFF. The DNA is TGCGCCAGCAGCCCCTCCCCGGCGAGGGAGGGCCTATTCGATGAGCAGTTCTTC.